The 2 T cell receptor beta chains in this list originate from one sample, sequenced in a study of regulatory T cells in long-lasting Graves disease. HTBI primers from iRepertoire and Arm-PCR of CDR3 regions yielded the TCR beta libraries. TCRdb re-called the multiplex PCR reads with MiXCR, one entry per CDR3 protein. The sample holds some 250,000 distinct CDR3 sequences, approximately 16% seen once. Time point noted: newly diagnosed GD, antithyroid drugs for less than 3 months. Isolated PBMC RNA provided the starting material for the TCR library. This material consisted of peripheral blood mononuclear cells (PBMCs), taken at new diagnosis, from a patient treated with antithyroid drugs. Receptors were obtained from a female donor with Graves disease.

This sequence joins TRBV20-1 and TRBJ2-7; no clear D. Germline lookup yields CDR1 DFQATT and CDR2 SNEGSKA (reference sequence). With 1 base removed from V and 2 bases from J, the gap between germline ends came to 6 bases. The CDR3 sequence is 12 residues long. The CDR3: CSARGWTYEQYF. The CDR3, as DNA: TGCAGTGCTAGAGGCTGGACCTACGAGCAGTACTTC.

This clonotype showed up many times. The gene calls are TRBV11-2 and TRBJ2-7; 11 bases agree with TRBD2. CDR3 size: 16 residues. The germline V gene encodes CDR1 SGHAT and CDR2 FQNNGV. V shed 6 bases, J shed 3 bases, and the junction held 10 bases outside the gene matches. CDR3 DNA: TGTGCCAGCAGACGGGCTAGCGGGAGGTGGGGCTACGAGCAGTACTTC. It encodes CASRRASGRWGYEQYF.